The T cell receptor (beta chain) described here comes from a study of T cells in Graves' hyperthyroidism and ophthalmopathy (dated by TCRdb to the late 2010s). Context from the whole study: Peripheral blood samples were taken at the time of initial diagnosis, prior to any treatment. To identify TCR V-J signatures that set the groups apart, the researchers used a discovery cohort of about a hundred patients, made up of fewer than 50 with Graves' ophthalmopathy and 57 with stable Graves' hyperthyroidism. Prospective prediction of ophthalmopathy was tested in an independent validation cohort of fewer than 20 hyperthyroidism patients and 17 patients who later progressed to ophthalmopathy. The 95 to 100 discovery patients were divided at random into training and test sets in a 7:3 ratio. In addition, the study compared T-cell repertoires in thyroid tissue and in blood from several Graves' hyperthyroidism patients. After blood sampling, hyperthyroidism patients were treated with methimazole at a starting dose of 30 mg daily, and ophthalmopathy patients were treated with high-dose intravenous methylprednisolone. The paper reports TCR Vbeta CDR3 sequencing of roughly 140 peripheral blood samples: under 45 ophthalmopathy, fewer than 85 hyperthyroidism and around 17 progressor patients. On the study overall, not on this receptor specifically: Sample size was not statistically predetermined, and blinding of investigators to group allocation was not performed. During validation, the model predicted progression to ophthalmopathy a median of about 5.9 months ahead of onset, with around 71% sensitivity and about 72% specificity. Most expanded thyroid clonotypes (frequency above 0.001) were also detected in blood, suggesting blood repertoires may reflect thyroid immune responses. A 13 V-J signature model separated ophthalmopathy from stable hyperthyroidism, with around 88% sensitivity and approximately 81% specificity in cross-validation and 80%/75% in testing.

As concerns this clonotype: No cognate antigen has been identified for it. No base quality information exists; no much larger clone differs at one position.

CDR1 and CDR2 are drawn from the germline V gene: MGHRA, YSYEKL. From the cysteine up to the phenylalanine, the CDR3 has a length of 14 residues. Just the 42-base CDR3 DNA is kept, in frame starting at base 1. The germline ends are 12 bases apart after V is trimmed by 5 bases and J by 4 bases. The TCR beta CDR3 regions were amplified from the RNA transcripts. The first round of RT-PCR for the TCR CDR3 was performed with the HTBI primer set and the Qiagen OneStep RT-PCR kit. A second multiplex PCR round built the libraries, followed by size selection and purification. Libraries were sequenced paired-end with 100 bp reads on an Illumina HiSeq2000. The study's own analysis went as follows. SOAPnuke was used to process the raw data, with reads discarded if the reads contained adapters or uncalled bases, had a mean Phred below 15, or lacked an exact constant-primer or identifier match. COPE v1.2.5 was used to merge the high-quality paired reads, and each unique nucleotide sequence was defined as a clonotype. MiTCR v1.1 was used to align the clonotypes against IMGT TRBV, TRBD and TRBJ reference segments. The analysis was restricted to V-J combinations with a frequency above 0.0001, which together covered over 99% of the repertoires. A TCS score was defined as the ratio between F50 (clonal expansion) and ExV (chaos), using BLOSUM62-based TCRdist between CDR3 peptides within each V-J. Welch's t-statistics and random forest reduced 500 to 550 V-J features to under 15, which were used in a naive Bayes classifier (R e1071). TCRdb trimmed public reads at Q25 via fastp, called clones via MiXCR and kept in-frame beta chains. Each CDR3 protein gets just one entry, which takes the most common genes and DNA from the rows behind it. These V and J calls derive from TCRdb rather than the authors' analysis. This sample is represented by roughly 500,000 distinct CDR3 sequences; less than 25% of them were singletons. Clones ranked in the top ten supply approximately 10% of the sample.

Ophthalmopathy patients had moderately to severely active disease, with a Clinical Activity Score of 3 or more, a NOSPECS grade of 4 or more, and a disease duration of less than 3 months. Patients with uncontrolled infections, other autoimmune diseases, pregnancy or lactation were excluded. Diagnoses were established on the basis of clinical symptoms, serum thyroxine and TRAb, thyroid ultrasound, and orbital computed tomography. Ficoll-Paque density gradient centrifugation was used to isolate PBMCs from 8.5 to 10 ml of fresh peripheral blood. Total RNA was extracted using Trizol reagent, and RNA quality was assessed on an Agilent 2100 Bioanalyzer.

Sample: blood. The chain joins TRBV4-1 to TRBJ1-5; a weak D assignment points to TRBD1 (6 bases agree). This clonotype was obtained from a young woman with Graves' ophthalmopathy. The CDR3 protein is CASSARQVNQPQHF. The nucleotide sequence reads as follows: TGCGCCAGCAGCGCCCGACAGGTAAATCAGCCCCAGCATTTT.